The TCR beta chain under discussion was sequenced for a study of cytomegalovirus exposure and HLA in healthy donors. Points from the study as a whole: V- and J-gene trimming of TCR beta was linked (in a later analysis) to a missense DCLRE1C variant. Indistinguishable V segments such as TRBV6-2 and TRBV6-3 were excluded. When analyzed later, the rates of TCR association showed variation by HLA locus, with DRB1 the most and HLA-C the fewest. Equally common other TCR beta chains were less clonally expanded than HLA-associated ones, a later analysis found.

V lost 3 bases to trimming and J lost 4 bases; unmatched junction nucleotides: 8. Germline V CDR1 and CDR2: GTSNPN, SVGIG (reference sequence). The CDR3 is made up of 16 amino acids. Use of 60 Vbeta and 13 Jbeta primers characterized the PCR. Libraries were prepared by immunoSEQ multiplex PCR; TCRdb keeps only in-frame clonotypes and omits some of them. The sample lists about 130,000 clones, about 80% occurring once. With respect to this clone: The antigen is not known.

The V call is TRBV30, the J call TRBJ2-1, with 11 nucleotides matching TRBD2. The receptor's source is a woman in her forties or fifties in good health and CMV-seronegative. Specimen: PBMCs. CDR3 nucleotides: TGTGCCTGGAGCAAAAAGGGACTAGCGGCTTACAATGAGCAGTTCTTC. Translating gives CAWSKKGLAAYNEQFF.